This T cell receptor (beta chain) was documented in a study of graft-versus-host responses after intestinal transplantation. Using immunoSEQ multiplex PCR, the repertoire was profiled, and TCRdb retains in-frame clones only, with some absent. The sample has about 18,000 clones; around 82% are singletons. Graft-derived tissue was subjected to processing to liberate intraepithelial and lamina propria lymphocytes. CDR1 SNHLY and CDR2 FYNNEI come from the germline V gene. CDR3 size: 14 residues. Trimming cost V 7 bases and J 2 bases, with 14 bases left between them. This clone was detected once. This sequence was found in a human patient who received an intestinal transplant, so some T cells may come from the graft donor. The chain combines TRBV2 with TRBJ1-2, with a possible D match to TRBD1 (5 bases). Sequencing used ileum tissue, obtained 17 days after transplant. CDR3 sequence reads: CASIGGMTNYGYTF. In DNA form, the CDR3 reads TGTGCCAGCATTGGGGGGATGACGAACTATGGCTACACCTTC.